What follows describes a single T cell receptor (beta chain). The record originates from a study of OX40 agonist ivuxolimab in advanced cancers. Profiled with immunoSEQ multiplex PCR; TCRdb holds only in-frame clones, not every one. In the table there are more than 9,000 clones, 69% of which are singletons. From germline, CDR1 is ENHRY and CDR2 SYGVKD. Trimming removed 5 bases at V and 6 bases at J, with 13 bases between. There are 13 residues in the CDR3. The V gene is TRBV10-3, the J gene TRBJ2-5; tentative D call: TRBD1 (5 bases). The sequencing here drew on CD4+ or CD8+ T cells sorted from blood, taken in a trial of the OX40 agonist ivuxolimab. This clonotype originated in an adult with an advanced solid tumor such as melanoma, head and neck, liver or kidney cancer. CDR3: CAISQGIGKTQYF. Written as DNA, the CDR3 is TGTGCCATCAGTCAGGGAATTGGGAAGACCCAGTACTTC.